A single sample gave rise to the 27 T cell receptor beta chains below, sequenced in a study of glioma-infiltrating T cells after dendritic cell vaccination. Time point denoted: after dendritic cell vaccination, including at tumor progression/relapse. The repertoire was sequenced with immunoSEQ multiplex PCR; TCRdb's copy has only in-frame clones and lacks some. The sample lists more than 95,000 clones; around 90% were seen once. Material: blood, obtained after dendritic cell vaccination. The source of these receptors is a human donor with glioblastoma.

This chain connects TRBV5-4 to TRBJ2-7, with TRBD2 identical over 9 bases. The CDR3 is 15 residues long. The V segment lost 4 bases and the J segment 2 bases; nucleotides outside the gene matches: 7. The germline gives CDR1 SGHNT, CDR2 YYREEE (reference sequence). CDR3 loop: CASSPRAGGTYEQYF. CDR3 bases: TGTGCCAGCAGCCCCCGAGCGGGAGGAACCTACGAGCAGTACTTC.

The chain uses TRBV19 and TRBJ1-4; no clear D gene. The CDR3 sequence is 13 residues long. Deletions cut 10 bases from V and 0 bases from J, with 9 bases between. CDR1 is LNHDA and CDR2 is SQIVND in the germline V gene (reference sequence). CDR3 sequence: CATALATNEKLFF. In DNA, the CDR3 is TGTGCCACTGCGCTAGCAACTAATGAAAAACTGTTTTTT.

This chain links TRBV25-1 with TRBJ1-1; 9 bases align to TRBD1. The germline gives CDR1 MGHDK, CDR2 SYGVNS. V was clipped by 6 bases and J by 0 bases; unmatched bases: 5. The CDR3 is made up of 15 amino acids. The CDR3 DNA reads TGTGCCAGCAGGCGTGGACAGGGGTTGAACACTGAAGCTTTCTTT. Its translation is CASRRGQGLNTEAFF.

V gene TRBV6-5 combines with J gene TRBJ2-7; maybe TRBD2 (5 bases). V shed 6 bases and J shed 2 bases, with 8 bases lying between them. This CDR3 has 12 residues. CDR1 and CDR2 from the germline V gene are MNHEY and SVGAGI. In DNA form, the CDR3 reads TGTGCCAGCAGGGCGGGCGCCTACGAGCAGTACTTC. It specifies CASRAGAYEQYF.

This chain joins TRBV19 and TRBJ2-7; TRBD1 is a possible D gene (5 bases). Germline CDR1 LNHDA, CDR2 SQIVND (reference sequence). V lost 0 bases and J lost 6, with 12 bases in between. This CDR3 region has 14 residues. The CDR3 bases are TGTGCCAGTAGTATAGATACAGGCGGCGGCGAGCAGTACTTC. Protein sequence: CASSIDTGGGEQYF.

With regard to this clone: Distinct nucleotide sequences in the sample also encode this CDR3. The chain employs TRBV5-1 and TRBJ1-1; maybe TRBD1 (5 bases). The germline V gene has CDR1 SGHRS and CDR2 YFSETQ. V was pared by 4 bases and J by 3 bases, with 10 bases between. The CDR3 has 13 residues. CDR3 region: CASSPPGDTEAFF. The CDR3, as DNA: TGCGCCAGCAGCCCCCCGGGGGACACTGAAGCTTTCTTT.

The chain carries TRBV7-6 and TRBJ1-1; the D gene is possibly TRBD1 (5 bases). Germline CDR1 SGHVS, CDR2 FNYEAQ. There are 14 residues in the CDR3. Trimming shortened V by 7 bases and J by 1 base, and 13 bases separated the two germline ends. The CDR3 DNA reads as TGTGCCAGCACCCCGGGGGGAGGGAACACTGAAGCTTTCTTT. Translating gives CASTPGGGNTEAFF. The full variable domain, its missing parts supplied by reference TRBV7-6 and TRBJ1-1, is GAGVSQSPRYKVTKRGQDVALRCDPISGHVSLYWYRQALGQGPEFLTYFNYEAQQDKSGLPNDRFSAERPEGSISTLTIQRTEQRDSAMYRCASTPGGGNTEAFFGQGTRLTVV.

The CDR3 sequence: CASSYTRSLQETQYF. CDR3 DNA sequence: TGTGCCAGCAGCTATACCCGAAGTCTACAAGAGACCCAGTACTTC. This chain connects TRBV7-8 to TRBJ2-5, with D unresolved. This CDR3 has 15 amino acids. V dropped 4 bases and J dropped 2 bases, with 14 bases sitting between them. The V gene's germline CDR1 is SGHVS and CDR2 FQNEAQ.

J is TRBJ2-1 and V is TRBV4-1, with a possible D match to TRBD1 (6 bases). The CDR3 covers 17 residues. The germline gives CDR1 MGHRA, CDR2 YSYEKL. V dropped 6 bases and J dropped 7 bases, with 25 bases sitting between them. CDR3 DNA sequence: TGCGCCAGCAGTCAAAGCCTCGGGACAAGGATCGGGAATGAGCAGTTCTTC. It specifies CASSQSLGTRIGNEQFF.

This rearrangement joins TRBV5-5 to TRBJ1-1; D gene uncertain. V was pared by 0 bases and J by 1 base, with 10 bases between. Germline values: CDR1 SGHKS, CDR2 YYEKEE (reference sequence). This CDR3 comprises 15 residues. The CDR3 region is CASSLEVGQNTEAFF. CDR3 sequence (DNA): TGTGCCAGCAGCTTGGAGGTTGGGCAGAACACTGAAGCTTTCTTT.

This sequence joins TRBV6-1 and TRBJ2-2, with TRBD2 as a possible D gene (5 bases). V lost 6 bases, J lost 4 bases, and 15 bases lay in between. Germline V lookup: CDR1 MNHNS, CDR2 SASEGT. The CDR3 loop spans 15 amino acids. The CDR3 coding sequence is TGTGCCAGCAGGGAACCCAAGGCGGGCACCGGGGAGCTGTTTTTT. It codes for CASREPKAGTGELFF.

This rearrangement joins TRBV7-9 to TRBJ2-7, with D possibly matching TRBD1 (6 bases). Germline loops: CDR1 SEHNR, CDR2 FQNEAQ (reference sequence). With 2 bases removed from V and 3 bases from J, the gap between germline ends came to 14 bases. CDR3 size: 15 residues. The CDR3 nucleotides are TGTGCCAGCAGCTTACGGTTTGGGACAAACTACGAGCAGTACTTC. This encodes CASSLRFGTNYEQYF.

To note about this clone: At one end the junction does not follow the germline gene, possibly because of a read error. CDR3 nucleotide sequence: TGTGCCAGCAGCTTGGGTGCGGAGACCCAGTACTTC. Its translation is CASSLGAETQYF. The chain couples TRBV5-1 to TRBJ2-5; D is ambiguous. CDR3 size: 12 residues. CDR1 SGHRS and CDR2 YFSETQ come from the germline V gene.

This clone appeared once. The V and J genes are TRBV4-2 and TRBJ1-1, with D perhaps matching TRBD1 (6 bases). Germline V gene data show CDR1 as LGHNA and CDR2 as YNFKEQ. V was trimmed by 4 bases and J by 3 bases, leaving 12 bases between them. The CDR3 loop spans 14 amino acids. CDR3 sequence reads: CASSREDSDTEAFF. The CDR3, as DNA: TGTGCCAGCAGCCGAGAGGACAGCGACACTGAAGCTTTCTTT.

The V and J genes are TRBV30 and TRBJ2-3, with D maybe TRBD2 (6 bases). The V and J ends lost 3 bases and 4 bases respectively, with 17 bases between them. The CDR3 extends over 15 amino acids. Germline CDR1 reads GTSNPN; CDR2 reads SVGIG (reference sequence). The DNA for the CDR3 is TGTGCCTGGAGCCCTGGAGGGGTAAGGGCAGATACGCAGTATTTT. Its protein is CAWSPGGVRADTQYF. The complete variable domain, with remaining parts taken from reference TRBV30 and TRBJ2-3, reads SQTIHQWPATLVQPVGSPLSLECTVEGTSNPNLYWYRQAAGRGLQLLFYSVGIGQISSEVPQNLSASRPQDRQFILSSKKLLLSDSGFYLCAWSPGGVRADTQYFGPGTRLTVL.

This clone appeared a single time. The V gene is TRBV9, the J gene TRBJ2-1; 8 nucleotides line up with TRBD1. This CDR3 has 19 residues. The V gene's germline CDR1 is SGDLS and CDR2 YYNGEE. The J segment lost 0 bases and the V segment lost 4 bases, leaving 15 bases of the junction unmatched. The CDR3 DNA sequence: TGTGCCAGCAGCACTCTCTCCGGGACAGGATCCTACTCCTACAATGAGCAGTTCTTC. This gives the protein CASSTLSGTGSYSYNEQFF. The variable domain in full, with the rest retrieved from reference TRBV9 and TRBJ2-1, is DSGVTQTPKHLITATGQRVTLRCSPRSGDLSVYWYQQSLDQGLQFLIQYYNGEERAKGNILERFSAQQFPDLHSELNLSSLELGDSALYFCASSTLSGTGSYSYNEQFFGPGTRLTVL.

The chain has TRBV7-9 and TRBJ1-2; tentatively, D is TRBD1 (6 bases). There are 12 residues in the CDR3. CDR1 is SEHNR, CDR2 FQNEAQ, per germline (reference sequence). V lost 5 bases and J 4 bases, leaving 8 bases between the germline ends. The CDR3: CASSHRVYGYTF. In DNA form, the CDR3 reads TGTGCCAGCAGCCACAGGGTCTATGGCTACACCTTC.

Concerning this clone itself: Without the conserved terminal phenylalanine or tryptophan, this CDR3 likely stems from a read error. V and J are TRBV9 and TRBJ1-2, with D possibly TRBD1 on 5 matching bases. Trimming pared 3 bases from V and 0 bases from J, leaving 9 bases between. The CDR3 loop spans 14 amino acids. Germline V gives CDR1 SGDLS, CDR2 YYNGEE. CDR3 sequence: CASSAMTANYGYTL. The CDR3, as DNA: TGTGCCAGCAGCGCGATGACAGCTAACTATGGCTACACCCTC.

This chain links TRBV5-1 with TRBJ1-4; TRBD1 matches at 7 bases. Germline CDR1 SGHRS, CDR2 YFSETQ. The CDR3 spans 17 residues. Germline trimming cut 1 base from V and 7 bases from J; bases unmatched to any gene: 13. Written as DNA, the CDR3 is TGCGCCAGCAGCTTGACGGGTCGTAGGGGGCAGGGTGAAAAACTGTTTTTT. Amino acid sequence: CASSLTGRRGQGEKLFF.

CDR3 amino acids: CASSLGSGETQYF. CDR3 nucleotides: TGTGCCAGCAGCTTGGGGAGTGGAGAGACCCAGTACTTC. The V call is TRBV7-2, the J call TRBJ2-5, with D possibly TRBD2 on 5 matching bases. The germline gives CDR1 SGHTA, CDR2 FQGNSA. The CDR3 is made up of 13 amino acids. V lost 3 bases to trimming and J lost 4 bases, with 9 bases between them. The entire variable domain, with the rest obtained from reference TRBV7-2 and TRBJ2-5, is as follows: GAGVSQSPSNKVTEKGKDVELRCDPISGHTALYWYRQSLGQGLEFLIYFQGNSAPDKSGLPSDRFSAERTGGSVSTLTIQRTQQEDSAVYLCASSLGSGETQYFGPGTRLLVL.

This clone has only one observation. The chain links TRBV5-6 to TRBJ1-4; D is possibly TRBD1 (6 bases). V shed 6 bases and J shed 5 bases, with 14 bases lying between them. The CDR3 totals 14 residues. Germline V CDR1 and CDR2: SGHDT, YYEEEE. The CDR3 region has the DNA TGTGCCAGCAAAGGGCACAGGGAAAATGAAAAACTGTTTTTT. As protein: CASKGHRENEKLFF.

The chain has TRBV27 and TRBJ1-5, with D unresolved. V was trimmed by 5 bases and J by 2 bases, leaving 19 bases between them. Germline CDR1 reads MNHEY; CDR2 reads SMNVEV (reference sequence). This CDR3 is 17 amino acids long. Written as DNA, the CDR3 is TGTGCCAGCAGTCCCGACATGTTTGCAGGCCGCAATCAGCCCCAGCATTTT. It encodes CASSPDMFAGRNQPQHF.

The gene calls are TRBV11-1 and TRBJ2-1; 8 bases map to TRBD2. The length of the CDR3 is 12 residues. Germline lookup yields CDR1 SGHAT and CDR2 FQDESV (reference sequence). Trimming cost V 6 bases and J 5 bases; bases outside gene matches: 0. The DNA of the CDR3 is TGTGCCAGCAGGCGGGGGGACAATGAGCAGTTCTTC. This sequence encodes CASRRGDNEQFF.

The chain uses TRBV6-1 and TRBJ2-1, with TRBD1 identical over 8 bases. V lost 6 bases to trimming and J lost 6 bases; unmatched junction nucleotides: 4. Germline V lookup: CDR1 MNHNS, CDR2 SASEGT. The CDR3 is 13 residues long. In DNA form, the CDR3 reads TGTGCCAGCAGGGGGACAGGCTTCAATGAGCAGTTCTTC. This translates into CASRGTGFNEQFF.

This chain links TRBV7-9 with TRBJ1-2; TRBD1 aligns across 7 bases. The CDR3 runs 14 residues. Trimming at V came to 5 bases and at J to 0 bases, leaving 3 bases not matched to a gene. The germline V gene has CDR1 SEHNR and CDR2 FQNEAQ (reference sequence). Here the CDR3 reads CASSMGQTNYGYTF. CDR3 sequence (DNA): TGTGCCAGCAGCATGGGACAGACTAACTATGGCTACACCTTC.

The V call is TRBV2, the J call TRBJ2-1; D is perhaps TRBD2 (6 bases). Germline CDR1 reads SNHLY; CDR2 reads FYNNEI. Trimming shortened V by 10 bases and J by 8 bases, and 24 bases separated the two germline ends. The CDR3 covers 15 residues. The CDR3 nucleotides are TGTGCCATCCCCCGGACGGGGGACCCTGGCGATGAGCAGTTCTTC. Amino acids: CAIPRTGDPGDEQFF. Filled out from reference TRBV2 and TRBJ2-1, the complete variable domain reads EPEVTQTPSHQVTQMGQEVILRCVPISNHLYFYWYRQILGQKVEFLVSFYNNEISEKSEIFDDQFSVERPDGSNFTLKIRSTKLEDSAMYFCAIPRTGDPGDEQFFGPGTRLTVL.

In regard to this clone: Other DNA variants within this sample encode the same CDR3. The J gene is TRBJ2-1, the V gene TRBV5-1, with D unclear. There are 15 residues in the CDR3. Germline CDR1 and CDR2: SGHRS and YFSETQ. Trimming pared 0 bases from V and 0 bases from J, leaving 7 bases between. The CDR3 DNA sequence: TGCGCCAGCAGCTTGGGCGGAAGCTCCTACAATGAGCAGTTCTTC. It yields the protein CASSLGGSSYNEQFF.